This is a list of T cell receptor beta chains from one sample in a study of control samples from healthy donors and cancer patients. Only in-frame clones appear in the TCRdb table, and some are missing; sequencing was by immunoSEQ multiplex PCR. The table includes some 73,000 clones, about 93% detected once. What was sequenced was blood. The source of these receptors is a woman aged 35 to 49 in good health. Both conserved end residues are part of each CDR3. Where a row states a size, it is once, few, many or the class of an expanded clone; other rows omit it.

clone size	V gene	CDR3 length	J gene	CDR3 protein
NA	TRBV30	15	TRBJ2-1	CAWSVRGTVNNEQFF
NA	TRBV7-2	13	TRBJ2-7	CASSSAEFYEQYF
NA	TRBV5-6	15	TRBJ2-2	CASSFRAGNTGELFF
NA	TRBV5-1	14	TRBJ1-1	CASSGTAGNTEAFF
NA	TRBV6-5	14	TRBJ2-7	CASTEWNYSREQYF
NA	TRBV5-1	17	TRBJ2-1	CASSWGLAGGPLDEQFF
once	TRBV4-3	16	TRBJ2-7	CASSPGWSRGIYEQYF
NA	TRBV5-3	13	TRBJ1-2	CARSRRGTYGYTF
NA	TRBV7-9	14	TRBJ2-7	CASSLRGPSYEQYF
NA	TRBV7-8	15	TRBJ2-1	CASSVSGSSYNEQFF
NA	TRBV27	14	TRBJ2-5	CASRLTRGQETQYF
NA	TRBV2	11	TRBJ2-1	CASRYHNEQFF
NA	TRBV27	14	TRBJ2-2	CASSWTGNTGELFF
NA	TRBV7-8	16	TRBJ2-3	CASSLAAGGNTDTQYF
NA	TRBV27	14	TRBJ2-4	CASSLLSAKNIQYF
NA	TRBV9	13	TRBJ2-7	CASSPWGTSEQYF
NA	TRBV19	14	TRBJ1-1	CASSMGQGNTEAFF
NA	TRBV9	16	TRBJ2-7	CASSVAGTGGSNEQYF
once	TRBV5-5	14	TRBJ1-3	CASSLAGAGNTIYF
once	TRBV27	13	TRBJ1-3	CASSLYHGNTIYF
NA	TRBV7-9	15	TRBJ2-1	CASSFGEYSYNEQFF
NA	TRBV9	16	TRBJ1-1	CASSVEGGLLNTEAFF
NA	TRBV14	11	TRBJ1-3	CASSHTHTIYF
NA	TRBV2	15	TRBJ2-3	CASSEGPTSTDTQYF
NA	TRBV6-5	11	TRBJ2-5	CATRGGETQYF
NA	TRBV19	15	TRBJ2-3	CASSPTSSSTDTQYF
NA	TRBV4-3	14	TRBJ2-2	CASSQIYRTGELFF
NA	TRBV18	15	TRBJ1-4	CASSPMTVGNEKLFF
NA	TRBV6-5	11	TRBJ2-1	CASQSYNEQFF
NA	TRBV30	13	TRBJ2-1	CAWSPPTSIEQFF
NA	TRBV25-1	14	TRBJ2-1	CASSVDRGLNEQFF
NA	TRBV4-3	15	TRBJ1-4	CASSQDVGSNEKLFF
NA	TRBV2	19	TRBJ2-7	CASSYRRGLAGSWAYEQYF
NA	TRBV19	16	TRBJ1-2	CASSMEIWNSGYGYTF
NA	TRBV3-1/TRBV3-2	16	TRBJ1-6	CASSQDSQGGGSPLHF
NA	TRBV28	14	TRBJ1-2	CASSLSGVGYGYTF
few	TRBV18	11	TRBJ2-5	CASSPQETQYF
NA	TRBV3-1/TRBV3-2	14	TRBJ2-1	CASSPGLGRIGQFF
NA	TRBV3-1/TRBV3-2	14	TRBJ1-6	CASSQDAVYSPLHF
NA	TRBV5-1	17	TRBJ2-7	CASSDNLRDGTYYEQYF
NA	TRBV5-1	15	TRBJ2-1	CASSQAGLTYNEQFF
NA	TRBV4-1	13	TRBJ1-1	CASSQDQFTEAFF
NA	TRBV5-6	12	TRBJ2-5	CASSPTGETQYF
NA	TRBV12-3/TRBV12-4	12	TRBJ2-5	CASSLRDETQYF
NA	TRBV15	17	TRBJ2-7	CATSKGGTGARSYEQYF